The 18 T cell receptor beta chains below come from one sample, sequenced in a study of cytomegalovirus exposure and HLA in healthy donors. The primer mix had 60 Vbeta and 13 Jbeta primers. Assay used: immunoSEQ multiplex PCR; TCRdb lists only in-frame clones, some missing. This sample has some 170,000 clones, with around 81% found just once. Sequencing was carried out using PBMCs. Source of these receptors: a young woman in good health and CMV-seropositive.

The V and J genes are TRBV19 and TRBJ1-2, with D perhaps matching TRBD1 (5 bases). This CDR3 region has 13 residues. V was shortened by 5 bases and J by 8 bases, with 15 bases between the two germline ends. The germline gives CDR1 LNHDA, CDR2 SQIVND (reference sequence). Written as DNA, the CDR3 is TGTGCCAGTAGTGCCTCGGGGGATTGGGGCTACACCTTC. Residues: CASSASGDWGYTF.

The rearrangement joins TRBV7-2 to TRBJ2-3, with 10 bases aligning to TRBD2. The junction had 5 bases not matched to a gene; V was cut back by 0 bases and J by 5 bases. The CDR3 extends over 16 amino acids. Germline assignment: CDR1 SGHTA and CDR2 FQGNSA. The CDR3 sequence is CASSLAIAGGLDTQYF. The CDR3 bases are TGTGCCAGCAGCTTAGCGATAGCGGGGGGCTTAGATACGCAGTATTTT.

This clone showed up just once. The gene calls are TRBV9 and TRBJ2-5; a possible D gene is TRBD1 (7 bases). The CDR3 loop spans 13 amino acids. Germline V lookup: CDR1 SGDLS, CDR2 YYNGEE. Trimming removed 5 bases at V and 2 bases at J, with 10 bases between. The CDR3 region has the DNA TGTGCCAGCAGTGCGGGACAGCAAGAGACCCAGTACTTC. This sequence encodes CASSAGQQETQYF.

As DNA, the CDR3 is TGTGCCAGTACGACAAATGCTGGATATGGCTACACCTTC. Protein product: CASTTNAGYGYTF. The chain carries TRBV19 and TRBJ1-2; D not certain. V lost 7 bases, J lost 5 bases, and 14 bases lay in between. Germline V gene sequence: CDR1 LNHDA, CDR2 SQIVND (reference sequence). The CDR3 has 13 amino acids. The full variable domain, completed using reference TRBV19 and TRBJ1-2, is DGGITQSPKYLFRKEGQNVTLSCEQNLNHDAMYWYRQDPGQGLRLIYYSQIVNDFQKGDIAEGYSVSREKKESFPLTVTSAQKNPTAFYLCASTTNAGYGYTFGSGTRLTVV.

This chain joins TRBV6-5 and TRBJ1-5; 7 positions match TRBD1. The CDR3 has 15 amino acids. From germline, CDR1 is MNHEY and CDR2 SVGAGI. J gave up 1 base and V 0 bases, and 0 bases lay outside the gene matches. The CDR3 spells CASSYSGQSNQPQHF. The CDR3 region has the DNA TGTGCCAGCAGTTACTCGGGACAGAGCAATCAGCCCCAGCATTTT.

The rearrangement uses TRBV19 and TRBJ2-4; 12 nucleotides agree with TRBD2. Germline CDR1 is LNHDA and CDR2 is SQIVND (reference sequence). The CDR3 consists of 17 residues. V was pared by 5 bases and J by 9 bases, with 14 bases of the junction left unmatched. CDR3 residues: CASSLPRTSGVPSIQYF. CDR3 coding DNA: TGTGCCAGTAGTCTACCCAGGACTAGCGGGGTGCCGTCCATTCAGTACTTC. The full variable domain, with the rest looked up from reference TRBV19 and TRBJ2-4, is DGGITQSPKYLFRKEGQNVTLSCEQNLNHDAMYWYRQDPGQGLRLIYYSQIVNDFQKGDIAEGYSVSREKKESFPLTVTSAQKNPTAFYLCASSLPRTSGVPSIQYFGAGTRLSVL.

The rearrangement uses TRBV7-8 and TRBJ1-5, with a possible D match to TRBD1 (5 bases). Germline lookup yields CDR1 SGHVS and CDR2 FQNEAQ. V was trimmed by 5 bases and J by 0 bases, leaving 14 bases between them. The CDR3 totals 16 residues. The CDR3 here is CASSPRREYSNQPQHF. The CDR3 DNA reads TGTGCCAGCAGCCCACGCAGGGAATATAGCAATCAGCCCCAGCATTTT.

The chain has TRBV11-2 and TRBJ2-5; D may be TRBD1 (5 bases). CDR1 and CDR2 (germline): SGHAT, FQNNGV. This CDR3 region has 16 residues. The V end was cut by 0 bases, the J end by 3 bases, with 14 bases between. DNA of the CDR3: TGTGCCAGCAGCTTAGATTGGCTGGACACCGAAGAGACCCAGTACTTC. The encoded protein is CASSLDWLDTEETQYF.

J is TRBJ1-3 and V is TRBV5-8, with D uncertain. The CDR3 consists of 15 residues. Germline CDR1 is SGHTS and CDR2 is YDEGEE. The germline V and J ends were trimmed by 6 bases and 2 bases, with 15 bases remaining between them. CDR3 loop: CASKFRIAPGNTIYF. Written as DNA, the CDR3 is TGTGCCAGCAAGTTTCGGATAGCCCCTGGAAACACCATATATTTT. The full variable domain, with the rest looked up from reference TRBV5-8 and TRBJ1-3, is EAGVTQSPTHLIKTRGQQATLRCSPISGHTSVYWYQQALGLGLQFLLWYDEGEERNRGNFPPRFSGRQFPNYSSELNVNALELEDSALYLCASKFRIAPGNTIYFGEGSWLTVV.

This chain joins TRBV6-5 and TRBJ1-3, with TRBD1 matching 11 bases. CDR3 size: 16 residues. The junction had 7 bases not matched to a gene; V was cut back by 4 bases and J by 5 bases. Germline V gives CDR1 MNHEY, CDR2 SVGAGI. This CDR3 is CASSSLGTGGRNTIYF. The DNA for the CDR3 is TGTGCCAGCAGTTCGCTAGGGACAGGGGGGAGAAACACCATATATTTT.

The V call is TRBV7-8, the J call TRBJ1-4; 7 bases map to TRBD1. V lost 4 bases to trimming and J lost 5 bases; unmatched junction nucleotides: 7. The germline CDR1 and CDR2 sequences are SGHVS and FQNEAQ. The length of the CDR3 is 15 residues. The CDR3 here is CASSSRDSGNEKLFF. In nucleotides, the CDR3 is TGTGCCAGCAGCTCACGGGACAGCGGAAATGAAAAACTGTTTTTT.

This chain connects TRBV7-9 to TRBJ1-4, with 10 positions matching TRBD1. The CDR3 is made up of 16 amino acids. Trimming at V came to 5 bases and at J to 7 bases, leaving 10 bases not matched to a gene. Germline V CDR1 and CDR2: SEHNR, FQNEAQ (reference sequence). In DNA, the CDR3 is TGTGCCAGCAGCCCAACAACCGGGACAGGGGCTGAAAAACTGTTTTTT. This sequence encodes CASSPTTGTGAEKLFF.

This clone was counted once. The gene calls are TRBV6-6 and TRBJ2-1; D is possibly TRBD2 (5 bases). This CDR3 has 16 residues. In germline, CDR1 is MNHNY, CDR2 SVGAGI (reference sequence). Trimming pared 3 bases from V and 0 bases from J, leaving 12 bases between. Written as DNA, the CDR3 is TGTGCCAGCAGTTATCCCGGACTTAGCTCCTACAATGAGCAGTTCTTC. Amino acid sequence: CASSYPGLSSYNEQFF.

V usage is TRBV2 and J usage is TRBJ2-7; 9 bases line up with TRBD2. The V gene end was trimmed by 7 bases and the J gene end by 5 bases; junction bases not matched to a gene: 18. Germline CDR1 and CDR2: SNHLY and FYNNEI. The CDR3 is 17 amino acids. The CDR3 sequence is CASTKALPKRGDNEQYF. For the CDR3, the DNA is TGTGCCAGCACGAAGGCCCTCCCCAAGCGGGGGGATAACGAGCAGTACTTC.

In DNA, the CDR3 is TGTGCCAGCAGCTTCGGACAGACCTACGAGCAGTACTTC. This codes for CASSFGQTYEQYF. The J gene is TRBJ2-7, the V gene TRBV11-2; perhaps TRBD1 as D (6 bases). The CDR3 loop spans 13 amino acids. Trimming took off 3 bases at V and 2 bases at J, with 8 bases between the two ends. Germline values: CDR1 SGHAT, CDR2 FQNNGV.

The sample holds a few counts of this clone. V is TRBV13 and J is TRBJ1-1; TRBD1 agrees at 8 bases. J gave up 5 bases and V 5 bases, and 13 bases lay outside the gene matches. This CDR3 is built from 16 residues. The germline V gene encodes CDR1 PRHDT and CDR2 FYEKMQ (reference sequence). CDR3 in amino acids: CASSPTGGGGYTEAFF. CDR3 sequence (DNA): TGTGCCAGCAGCCCCACAGGGGGAGGAGGATATACTGAAGCTTTCTTT. The full variable domain, completed using reference TRBV13 and TRBJ1-1, is AAGVIQSPRHLIKEKRETATLKCYPIPRHDTVYWYQQGPGQDPQFLISFYEKMQSDKGSIPDRFSAQQFSDYHSELNMSSLELGDSALYFCASSPTGGGGYTEAFFGQGTRLTVV.

The rearrangement uses TRBV5-1 and TRBJ2-3; 8 nucleotides align to TRBD2. The CDR3 runs 12 residues. After removal of 3 bases from V and 6 bases from J, the junction contained 0 bases not matched to a gene. The germline V gene encodes CDR1 SGHRS and CDR2 YFSETQ. CDR3 nucleotides: TGCGCCAGCAGCTCGGGGGGGGATACGCAGTATTTT. This translates into CASSSGGDTQYF.

The chain has TRBV4-2 and TRBJ1-4; D gene uncertain. V was shortened by 4 bases and J by 0 bases, with 12 bases between the two germline ends. The CDR3 loop spans 16 amino acids. Germline V gives CDR1 LGHNA, CDR2 YNFKEQ. The DNA for the CDR3 is TGTGCCAGCAGCCCTCCCCGAGTTACAACTAATGAAAAACTGTTTTTT. Encoded protein: CASSPPRVTTNEKLFF.